This T cell receptor (beta chain) was captured in a study of STAT3 mutations in large granular lymphocyte leukemia. At the level of the study: More than 30% of treated T-LGLL patients showed hematologic response to immunosuppression. Study-level results: Persisting codominant clonotypes may have hidden a small pathogenic clone. Samples missed the first appearance of the clone. Every T-LGLL patient had at least one immunodominant TCRbeta clonotype.

Each sample's TCRbeta library yielded on average roughly 41,000 productive templates. Repertoires were generated with immunoSEQ multiplex PCR, while TCRdb's copy carries only in-frame clones and drops some. There are under 9,500 clones in the sample; roughly 90% occur only once, and about 66% lies in the top ten. For this clone: Its antigen remains unknown.

The CDR3 runs to 16 residues. V was trimmed by 1 base and J by 2 bases, leaving 12 bases between them. Germline V gene lookup returns CDR1 KGHSH and CDR2 LQKENI. The receptor was isolated from a man in his sixties with T-cell large granular lymphocyte leukemia. Some clones in this sample may be carry-over from other donors' samples. This chain connects TRBV18 to TRBJ1-5; possible D gene TRBD1, 6 bases. The sequenced sample consisted of peripheral blood mononuclear cells. Here the CDR3 reads CASSPRVPGGNQPQHF. CDR3 coding DNA: TGTGCCAGCTCACCACGAGTTCCAGGGGGCAATCAGCCCCAGCATTTT.